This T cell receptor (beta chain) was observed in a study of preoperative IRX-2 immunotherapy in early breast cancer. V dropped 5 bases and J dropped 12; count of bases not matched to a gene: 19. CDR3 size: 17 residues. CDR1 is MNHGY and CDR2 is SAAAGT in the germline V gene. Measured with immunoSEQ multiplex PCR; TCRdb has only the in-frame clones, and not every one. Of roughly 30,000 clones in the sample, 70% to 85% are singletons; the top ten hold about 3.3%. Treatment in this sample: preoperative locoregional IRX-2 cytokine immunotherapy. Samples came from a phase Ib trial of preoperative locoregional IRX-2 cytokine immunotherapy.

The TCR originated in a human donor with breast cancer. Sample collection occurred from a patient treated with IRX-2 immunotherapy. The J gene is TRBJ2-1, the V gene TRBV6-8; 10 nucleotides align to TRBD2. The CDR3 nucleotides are TGTGCCAGCAGTGTGCGAAGGTTACTAGCGGGGACTAGGGGGCAGTTCTTC. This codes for CASSVRRLLAGTRGQFF.